The 10 T cell receptor beta chains in this list originate from one sample, sequenced in a study of blood T cell repertoires in COVID-19. Clones were sequenced by immunoSEQ multiplex PCR, and TCRdb holds only the in-frame ones, with some missing. The top ten hold 5.7% of the sample, which has 65,000 to 85,000 clones, over 65% seen once. Input material: peripheral blood. These receptors all come from a man aged 45 to 65 with active or convalescent COVID-19.

The V and J genes are TRBV9 and TRBJ2-1; TRBD2 agrees at 7 bases. The ends lost 4 bases at V and 4 bases at J; junction bases unmatched: 11. CDR1 is SGDLS, CDR2 YYNGEE, per germline. This CDR3 region has 16 residues. CDR3 protein: CASSKVLGGLYNEQFF. The CDR3, as DNA: TGTGCCAGCAGCAAAGTTTTGGGGGGACTATACAATGAGCAGTTCTTC.

The rearrangement uses TRBV5-1 and TRBJ1-2, with D hard to call. The CDR3 extends over 14 amino acids. V lost 0 bases to trimming and J lost 3 bases, with 9 bases between them. From germline, CDR1 is SGHRS and CDR2 YFSETQ. This CDR3 is CASSLAGSDYGYTF. CDR3 bases: TGCGCCAGCAGCTTGGCCGGGTCCGACTATGGCTACACCTTC. Looking up the rest from reference TRBV5-1 and TRBJ1-2 gives the full variable domain: KAGVTQTPRYLIKTRGQQVTLSCSPISGHRSVSWYQQTPGQGLQFLFEYFSETQRNKGNFPGRFSGRQFSNSRSEMNVSTLELGDSALYLCASSLAGSDYGYTFGSGTRLTVV.

The chain uses TRBV5-4 and TRBJ2-2, with D unresolved. The ends were cut back, 4 bases at V and 1 base at J, with 8 bases in the middle. Germline CDR1 and CDR2: SGHNT and YYREEE (reference sequence). The CDR3 runs 14 residues. The CDR3 protein is CASSLTENTGELFF. CDR3 sequence (DNA): TGTGCCAGCAGCCTCACAGAGAACACCGGGGAGCTGTTTTTT.

This chain joins TRBV11-2 and TRBJ1-6; unclear D gene. CDR3 length: 15 amino acids. The V and J ends lost 0 bases and 10 bases respectively, with 13 bases between them. From germline, CDR1 is SGHAT and CDR2 FQNNGV. CDR3 loop: CASSLDPGIKSPLHF. The CDR3, as DNA: TGTGCCAGCAGCTTAGATCCGGGAATTAAGTCACCCCTCCACTTT.

This clone showed up just once. This sequence joins TRBV4-1 and TRBJ1-6, with D possibly being TRBD1 (6 bases). The germline V gene has CDR1 MGHRA and CDR2 YSYEKL. The CDR3 consists of 16 residues. Trimming stripped 3 bases from V and 6 bases from J, with 15 bases between. CDR3 loop: CASSQEIGQINSPLHF. CDR3 in DNA: TGCGCCAGCAGCCAGGAAATCGGACAGATTAATTCACCCCTCCACTTT.

This rearrangement joins TRBV3-1 (or the pseudogene TRBV3-2) to TRBJ2-1; the match to TRBD2 covers 7 bases. CDR3 length equals 14 residues. Trimming at V came to 4 bases and at J to 5 bases, leaving 5 bases not matched to a gene. Germline CDR1 and CDR2: LGHDT and YNNKEL (reference sequence). CDR3: CASSPPGGDNEQFF. The CDR3 nucleotides read TGTGCCAGCAGCCCCCCGGGGGGAGACAATGAGCAGTTCTTC.

This chain connects TRBV7-3 to TRBJ1-1; TRBD1 aligns across 7 bases. Trimming at V came to 4 bases and at J to 4 bases, leaving 6 bases not matched to a gene. The CDR3 runs to 14 residues. The germline V gene encodes CDR1 SGHTA and CDR2 FQGTGA. The CDR3 loop is CASSSQGEITEAFF. CDR3 coding DNA: TGTGCCAGCAGCTCCCAGGGGGAGATCACTGAAGCTTTCTTT.

This clone was observed a few times. The chain is built from TRBV7-3 and TRBJ2-1, with TRBD1 matching over 7 bases. The CDR3 has 14 residues. V lost 5 bases to trimming and J lost 0 bases; unmatched junction nucleotides: 1. CDR1 SGHTA and CDR2 FQGTGA come from the germline V gene. Here the CDR3 DNA reads TGTGCCAGCAGCCCAGGGGGCTCCTACAATGAGCAGTTCTTC. Its translation: CASSPGGSYNEQFF.

About this clone itself: The identical CDR3 is also encoded by other nucleotide sequences in the sample. The chain has TRBV9 and TRBJ2-5; 9 bases map to TRBD1. J was trimmed by 2 bases and V by 3 bases; bases with no gene match: 2. The length of the CDR3 is 14 residues. The germline V gene has CDR1 SGDLS and CDR2 YYNGEE. The CDR3 nucleotides read TGTGCCAGCAGCGCAGGACAGGGGCAAGAGACCCAGTACTTC. It translates to CASSAGQGQETQYF.

This chain uses TRBV3-1 (or the pseudogene TRBV3-2) with TRBJ1-2; no clear D. There are 16 residues in the CDR3. With 4 bases removed from V and 5 bases from J, the gap between germline ends came to 20 bases. From germline, CDR1 is LGHDT and CDR2 YNNKEL (reference sequence). The DNA of the CDR3 is TGTGCCAGCAGCCCCCCTGGATTGAGGGATGGATATGGCTACACCTTC. It specifies CASSPPGLRDGYGYTF.